The clone carrying this T cell receptor (beta chain) was found a few times. The antigen remains unidentified. This specimen comes from a study of cytotoxic CD8 clonotypes in ibrutinib-treated CLL. Germline V gene data show CDR1 as LNHNV and CDR2 as YYDKDF (reference sequence). J lost 4 bases, V lost 0 bases, and 4 bases had no gene match. This CDR3 spans 15 amino acids. Sequencing used immunoSEQ multiplex PCR; TCRdb keeps in-frame clones, though not all of them. The table has 150,000 or so clones, approximately 80% seen once; the top ten hold roughly 7.6%. General observations from the study: Clonality increased with ibrutinib response but returned toward baseline at progression.

The sequencing used PBMCs, collected after 36 months of ibrutinib treatment. This sequence originates from a human donor with chronic lymphocytic leukemia. J is TRBJ1-1 and V is TRBV15, with TRBD1 matching over 8 bases. CDR3 DNA: TGTGCCACCAGCAGAGAACAGGGGGGGCCCACTGAAGCTTTCTTT. Translation: CATSREQGGPTEAFF.